One TCR beta chain is described in this entry. No antigen is known for it. No base-level quality is on record; no much larger clone is a single base apart. At the junction V is shortened by 5 bases and J by 5 bases; bases outside the gene matches: 15. The germline V gene (reference sequence) provides CDR1 SGHAT and CDR2 FQDESV. Including cysteine and phenylalanine, the CDR3 has 17 amino acids. The DNA shown is the 51-base CDR3, in frame from base 1. These data originate in a study (dated by TCRdb to the mid-2010s). About the full investigation: The research examined where HIV persistence comes from in people whose immune systems controlled HIV infection without treatment.

The library was obtained by 5' RACE. Data came from an Illumina HiSeq 2000. TCRdb applied fastp at Q25 and MiXCR to the public reads, then kept only in-frame beta chains. Each CDR3 protein gets just one entry, which takes the most common genes and DNA from the rows behind it. Recorded for this sample are some 590 distinct CDR3 sequences; 8.5% to 10% of them occurred a single time. The ten most abundant clones make up about 30% of the sample. The receptor comes from a male donor with HIV. The sequence links TRBV11-1 to TRBJ2-7, with 10 bases in between that match TRBD2. Material: total memory T cells from blood PBMCs. Read against the paper, the sample's cell subset or site label means: transitional memory CD4+ T cells. This receptor carries the CDR3 CASSAIAGGSAVNEQYF. The sequenced DNA: TGTGCCAGCAGCGCCATAGCGGGAGGCTCTGCTGTCAACGAGCAGTACTTC.